Listed here is a single T cell receptor (beta chain). This record comes from a study of control samples from healthy donors and cancer patients. The table came from immunoSEQ multiplex PCR; TCRdb's copy has only in-frame clones and leaves some out. The data contain 100,000 to 150,000 clones, 89% of them singletons. V lost 5 bases to trimming and J lost 4 bases, with 9 bases between them. This CDR3 region has 12 residues. From germline, CDR1 is SGHAT and CDR2 FQNNGV. This chain links TRBV11-2 with TRBJ2-7, with a weak D call TRBD1 (5 bases). The clonotype originates from a man aged 50-60 years with head and neck cancer. The specimen sequenced was PBMCs. CDR3 in DNA: TGTGCCAGCAGCCCTCAGGGTTACGAGCAGTACTTC. Protein sequence: CASSPQGYEQYF.